The T cell receptor beta chain described here comes from a study of vaccination and CD4 T cells after COVID-19. The overall study: Convalescent patients were SARS-CoV-2 positive by nasal swab PCR; under ten mild, one severe. Cells received overlapping spike peptides from SARS-CoV-2, HCoV-NL63, HCoV-OC43 and HCoV-229E as stimulation. Drawing of post-COVID samples took place a median about 97 days after diagnosis (range 35 to 161).

Researchers used the Oncomine TCR Beta short-read assay to sequence DNA from cultured CD4+ T cells. In this case, cultured CD4+ T cells provided the extracted genomic DNA. MiXCR, run by TCRdb on the PCR reads, gives a single entry per CDR3 protein. The sample consists of more than 10,000 distinct CDR3 sequences, roughly half of them appearing once. This clonotype is classed as large. Its antigen is not known. Treatment of the sample: roughly ten-day PBMC culture with coronavirus spike peptide pools or control peptides (ViraFEST assay). The CDR3 is 11 residues long. Trimming left V 6 bases short and J 7 bases short, with 7 bases between. The germline gives CDR1 MNHNS, CDR2 SASEGT.

The sequence derives from a human donor who had recovered from COVID-19. The sample was CD4+ T cells from blood, cultured in vitro. The chain employs TRBV6-1 and TRBJ1-3; perhaps TRBD1 as D (6 bases). Written as DNA, the CDR3 is TGTGCCAGCAGACAGGGCAACACCATATATTTT. It yields the protein CASRQGNTIYF.